This section outlines one TCR beta chain sequence together with its context. Its target is not known. The sample comes from a study of T cell responses to AZD1222 COVID-19 vaccine. Study context: Investigators merged groups given second doses at roughly 4 or roughly 12 weeks. Study-level points and caveats: The peak T cell response came first, and repertoires were sampled only after it. Vaccine-associated CD4 TCRs ranged over spike, dominating at 160-218 and 743-854. The donor group comprised mostly white British people and more females; the analysis possibly underestimated clonal diversity.

Sequencing was performed with immunoSEQ multiplex PCR; in TCRdb, only in-frame clones are kept and a portion is missing. The table lists around 110,000 clones, around 91% of them singletons. The CDR3 contains 16 residues. In germline, CDR1 is SGHNT, CDR2 YYREEE (reference sequence). V lost 0 bases to trimming and J lost 3 bases; unmatched junction nucleotides: 3. The chain has TRBV5-4 and TRBJ2-1; 10 nucleotides match TRBD2. The sample here was peripheral blood, taken on day 0 of AZD1222 vaccination. The TCR comes from an adult in good health. CDR3 DNA: TGTGCCAGCAGCTTGGTGTCTAGCGGGAGCTACAATGAGCAGTTCTTC. Translating gives CASSLVSSGSYNEQFF.